The clone carrying this T cell receptor beta chain has more than one count but fewer than ten. Assay: immunoSEQ multiplex PCR; the TCRdb copy retains only in-frame clones and omits some. Here the sample spans over 1,200 clones, roughly 76% being singletons. These data originate in a study of T cells after posttransplantation cyclophosphamide. A marrow graft followed busulfan-fludarabine conditioning, with cyclophosphamide on days +3 and +4. Sequenced material: CD4+ T cells sorted from PBMCs, taken after allogeneic stem cell transplant with posttransplant cyclophosphamide. This clonotype was sampled from a male patient between 45 and 60 years old who received an allogeneic stem cell transplant from an unrelated donor, was CMV-positive, and had acute GVHD only. Some T cells may be the graft donor's.

This CDR3 reads CASAEGLETEAFF. CDR3 nucleotide sequence: TGCGCCAGCGCGGAGGGTTTGGAGACTGAAGCTTTCTTT. V and J are TRBV5-1 and TRBJ1-1, with D unclear. The CDR3 contains 13 residues. Germline loops: CDR1 SGHRS, CDR2 YFSETQ. Deletions cut 7 bases from V and 5 bases from J, with 15 bases between.